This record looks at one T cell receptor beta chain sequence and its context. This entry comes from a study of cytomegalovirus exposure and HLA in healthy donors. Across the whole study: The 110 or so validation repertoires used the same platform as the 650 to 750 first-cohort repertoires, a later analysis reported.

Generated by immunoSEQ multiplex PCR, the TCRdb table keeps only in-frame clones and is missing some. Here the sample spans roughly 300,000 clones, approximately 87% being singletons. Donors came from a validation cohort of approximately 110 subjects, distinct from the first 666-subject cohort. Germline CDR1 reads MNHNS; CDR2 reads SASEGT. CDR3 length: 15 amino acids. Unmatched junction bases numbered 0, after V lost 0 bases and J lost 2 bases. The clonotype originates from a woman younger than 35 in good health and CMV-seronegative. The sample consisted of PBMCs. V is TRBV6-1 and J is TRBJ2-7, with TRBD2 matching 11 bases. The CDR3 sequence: CASSEASGRAYEQYF. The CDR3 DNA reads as TGTGCCAGCAGTGAAGCTAGCGGGAGGGCCTACGAGCAGTACTTC.